This T cell receptor (beta chain) appears in the sequencing data of a study of molecular identifiers for immune sequencing clone quantification. The study's findings and limits: Roughly 950,000 naive cells reportedly did not prevent detection of spiked Jurkat TCR RNA from one cell.

Sorting was used to obtain naive CD8 T cells (CD8+CD4-CCR7+CD45RA+). In its sample, this clonotype was seen many times. Its antigen remains unknown. CDR1 and CDR2 (germline): DFQATT, SNEGSKA (reference sequence). V lost 4 bases, J lost 5 bases, and 15 bases lay in between. There are 13 residues in the CDR3. TCRdb used MiXCR to reprocess the PCR reads, holding one entry per CDR3 protein. The repertoire holds approximately 670,000 distinct CDR3 sequences, with 20% as singletons. This receptor was identified in a human donor in good health. Some libraries in this study had Jurkat cell RNA spiked in. Sequencing was performed on naive CD8+ T cells from blood, with Jurkat cell RNA spiked in. Subset reported: FACS-sorted CD8+CD4-CCR7+CD45RA+ naive T cells. This rearrangement joins TRBV20-1 to TRBJ2-7; D remains ambiguous. CDR3 sequence (DNA): TGCAGTGCTAACGTAGGGCAAGGCCACGAGCAGTACTTC. This translates into CSANVGQGHEQYF.